This T cell receptor beta chain was observed in a study of preoperative IRX-2 immunotherapy in early breast cancer. V was clipped by 3 bases and J by 2 bases, with 8 bases between them. The CDR3 loop spans 13 amino acids. The germline V gene has CDR1 SGHDN and CDR2 FVKESK. Treatment indicated: preoperative locoregional IRX-2 cytokine immunotherapy. The assay was immunoSEQ multiplex PCR, and TCRdb's table has in-frame clones only and misses some. The repertoire has approximately 26,000 clones, just under 80% of them found once; the top ten carry approximately 2.2%. This sequence was found in a human donor with breast cancer. The V and J genes are TRBV14 and TRBJ2-7, with D perhaps matching TRBD2 (5 bases). Source: lymph node tissue, taken before IRX-2 immunotherapy. The CDR3 region is CASSQRVAYEQYF. The CDR3 bases are TGTGCCAGCAGCCAGAGGGTGGCCTACGAGCAGTACTTC.